Presented here are 7 T cell receptor beta chains from one specimen sequenced in a study of identifying expanded T cells in peripheral blood. The repertoire was sequenced with immunoSEQ multiplex PCR; TCRdb's copy has only in-frame clones and lacks some. Altogether 65,000 to 95,000 clones are present, roughly 84% being singletons, with the ten largest covering around 19%. Sequenced: blood. These receptors came from a person between 18 and 70 years old in good health.

The CDR3 bases are TGTGCCAGCAGTTTGTATCCGGCTAGCGGGATCTACGAGCAGTACTTC. Its translation: CASSLYPASGIYEQYF. V is TRBV27 and J is TRBJ2-7, with 9 bases lining up with TRBD2. There are 16 residues in the CDR3. V lost 3 bases to trimming and J lost 3 bases; unmatched junction nucleotides: 9. Germline lookup yields CDR1 MNHEY and CDR2 SMNVEV (reference sequence).

This chain joins TRBV19 and TRBJ1-1; D gene uncertain. The V end was cut by 3 bases, the J end by 4 bases, with 12 bases between. This CDR3 contains 14 residues. Germline CDR1 and CDR2: LNHDA and SQIVND (reference sequence). In nucleotides, the CDR3 is TGTGCCAGTAGTATTTCCGGGGAGGCCACTGAAGCTTTCTTT. This translates into CASSISGEATEAFF.

This clone was found a few times. The gene calls are TRBV7-2 and TRBJ2-5; D is perhaps TRBD1 (6 bases). Germline CDR1 SGHTA, CDR2 FQGNSA. The ends were cut back, 5 bases at V and 3 bases at J, with 10 bases in the middle. The CDR3 totals 13 residues. CDR3 in DNA: TGTGCCAGCAGCCGGGGACAAGAAGAGACCCAGTACTTC. Translated, it gives CASSRGQEETQYF.

This chain links TRBV18 with TRBJ2-7; tentatively, D is TRBD1 (5 bases). With 2 bases removed from V and 3 bases from J, the gap between germline ends came to 17 bases. The CDR3 is made up of 16 amino acids. CDR1 KGHSH and CDR2 LQKENI come from the germline V gene. CDR3 protein: CASSPAAAGFGYEQYF. In DNA, the CDR3 is TGTGCCAGCTCACCAGCCGCGGCAGGGTTTGGCTACGAGCAGTACTTC.

V usage is TRBV28 and J usage is TRBJ1-1; the D is unclear. Trimming stripped 7 bases from V and 1 base from J, with 7 bases between. This CDR3 is 12 amino acids long. Germline V gene data show CDR1 as MDHEN and CDR2 as SYDVKM. The CDR3 DNA follows: TGTGCCAGCAAGCCAGAGAACACTGAAGCTTTCTTT. It translates to CASKPENTEAFF. Combining the CDR3 with reference TRBV28 and TRBJ1-1 gives the whole variable domain DVKVTQSSRYLVKRTGEKVFLECVQDMDHENMFWYRQDPGLGLRLIYFSYDVKMKEKGDIPEGYSVSREKKERFSLILESASTNQTSMYLCASKPENTEAFFGQGTRLTVV.

J is TRBJ2-7 and V is TRBV7-9; TRBD1 matches at 8 bases. CDR1 and CDR2 from the germline V gene are SEHNR and FQNEAQ (reference sequence). V gave up 2 bases and J gave up 5 bases; unmatched junction bases: 11. The CDR3 runs 16 residues. CDR3 in amino acids: CASSLPAQGVPNEQYF. CDR3 in DNA: TGTGCCAGCAGCTTACCTGCACAGGGGGTCCCCAACGAGCAGTACTTC.

The J gene is TRBJ2-3, the V gene TRBV9; perhaps TRBD2 as D (5 bases). V lost 5 bases and J lost 1, with 8 bases in between. Germline V gene sequence: CDR1 SGDLS, CDR2 YYNGEE. The CDR3 totals 13 residues. The CDR3 here is CASSGLGTDTQYF. CDR3 coding DNA: TGTGCCAGCAGTGGACTCGGCACAGATACGCAGTATTTT.